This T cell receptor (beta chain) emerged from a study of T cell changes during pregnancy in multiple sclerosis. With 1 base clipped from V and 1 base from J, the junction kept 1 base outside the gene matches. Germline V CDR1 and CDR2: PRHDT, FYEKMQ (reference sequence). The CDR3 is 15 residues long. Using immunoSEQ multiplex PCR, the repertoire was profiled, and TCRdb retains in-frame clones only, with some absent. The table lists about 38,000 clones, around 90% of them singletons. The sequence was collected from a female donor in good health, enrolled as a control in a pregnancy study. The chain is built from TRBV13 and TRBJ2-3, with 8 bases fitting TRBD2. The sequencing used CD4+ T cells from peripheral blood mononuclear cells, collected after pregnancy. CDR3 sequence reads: CASSLAGGGTDTQYF. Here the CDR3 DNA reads TGTGCCAGCAGCTTAGCGGGAGGGGGCACAGATACGCAGTATTTT. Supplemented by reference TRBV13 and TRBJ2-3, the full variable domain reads AAGVIQSPRHLIKEKRETATLKCYPIPRHDTVYWYQQGPGQDPQFLISFYEKMQSDKGSIPDRFSAQQFSDYHSELNMSSLELGDSALYFCASSLAGGGTDTQYFGPGTRLTVL.